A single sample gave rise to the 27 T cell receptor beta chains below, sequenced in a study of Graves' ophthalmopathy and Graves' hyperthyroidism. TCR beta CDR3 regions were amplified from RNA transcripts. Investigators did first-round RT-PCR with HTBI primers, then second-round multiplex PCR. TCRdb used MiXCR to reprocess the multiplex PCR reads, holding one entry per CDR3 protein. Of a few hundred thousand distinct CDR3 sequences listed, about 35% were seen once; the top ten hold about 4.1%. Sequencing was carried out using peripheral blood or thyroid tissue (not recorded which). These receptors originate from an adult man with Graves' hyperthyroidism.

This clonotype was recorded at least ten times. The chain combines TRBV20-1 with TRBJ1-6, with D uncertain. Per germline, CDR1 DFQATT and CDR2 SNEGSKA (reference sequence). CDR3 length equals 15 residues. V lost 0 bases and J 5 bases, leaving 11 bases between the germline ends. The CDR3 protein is CSARDANFDNSPLHF. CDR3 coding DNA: TGCAGTGCTAGAGATGCGAACTTTGATAATTCACCCCTCCACTTT.

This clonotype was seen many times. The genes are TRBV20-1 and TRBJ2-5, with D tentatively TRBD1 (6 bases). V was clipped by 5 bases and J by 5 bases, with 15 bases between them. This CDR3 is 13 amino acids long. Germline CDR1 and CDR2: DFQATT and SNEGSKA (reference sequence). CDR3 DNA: TGCAGTGCTCAACAGGGTCTGGGCGAGACCCAGTACTTC. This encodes CSAQQGLGETQYF.

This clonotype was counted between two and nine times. Here the CDR3 DNA reads TGTGCAGAGAGACAGGGACGCAATCAGCCCCAGCATTTT. Translating it yields CAERQGRNQPQHF. J is TRBJ1-5 and V is TRBV28, with 7 bases fitting TRBD1. From germline, CDR1 is MDHEN and CDR2 SYDVKM. There are 13 residues in the CDR3. Filled out from reference TRBV28 and TRBJ1-5, the complete variable domain reads DVKVTQSSRYLVKRTGEKVFLECVQDMDHENMFWYRQDPGLGLRLIYFSYDVKMKEKGDIPEGYSVSREKKERFSLILESASTNQTSMYLCAERQGRNQPQHFGDGTRLSIL.

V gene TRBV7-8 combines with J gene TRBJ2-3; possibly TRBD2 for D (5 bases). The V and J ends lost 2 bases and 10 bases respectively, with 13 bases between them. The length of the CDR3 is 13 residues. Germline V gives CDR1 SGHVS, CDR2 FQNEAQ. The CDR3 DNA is TGTGCCAGCAGCTTAAGTCCGGGAAAAGCGCAGTATTTT. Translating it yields CASSLSPGKAQYF.

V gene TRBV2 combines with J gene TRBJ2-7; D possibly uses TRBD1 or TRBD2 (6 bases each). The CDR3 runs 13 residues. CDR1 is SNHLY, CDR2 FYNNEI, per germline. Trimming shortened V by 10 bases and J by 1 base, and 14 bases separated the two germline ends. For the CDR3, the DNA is TGTGCCACCCGTGGGGGGCGGTCCTACGAGCAGTACTTC. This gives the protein CATRGGRSYEQYF.

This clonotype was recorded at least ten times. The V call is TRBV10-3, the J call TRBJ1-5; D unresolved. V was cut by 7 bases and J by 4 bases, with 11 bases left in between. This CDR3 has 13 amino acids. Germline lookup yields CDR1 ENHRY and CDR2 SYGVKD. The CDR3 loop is CAIKGEENQPQHF. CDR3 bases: TGTGCCATCAAAGGTGAGGAGAATCAGCCCCAGCATTTT.

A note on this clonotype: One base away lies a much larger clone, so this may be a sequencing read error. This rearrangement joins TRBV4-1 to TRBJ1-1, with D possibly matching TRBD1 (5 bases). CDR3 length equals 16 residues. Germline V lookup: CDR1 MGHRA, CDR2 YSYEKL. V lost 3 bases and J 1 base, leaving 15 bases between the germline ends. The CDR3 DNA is TGCGCCAGCAGCCAGGCCGGGGCTCTATCGAACACTGAAGCTTTCTTT. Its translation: CASSQAGALSNTEAFF.

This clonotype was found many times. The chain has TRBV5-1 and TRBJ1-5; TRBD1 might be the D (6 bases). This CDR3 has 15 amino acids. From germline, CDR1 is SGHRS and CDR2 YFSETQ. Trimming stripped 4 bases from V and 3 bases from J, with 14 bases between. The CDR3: CASSQTGTPNQPQHF. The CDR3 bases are TGCGCCAGCAGCCAAACAGGGACCCCCAATCAGCCCCAGCATTTT.

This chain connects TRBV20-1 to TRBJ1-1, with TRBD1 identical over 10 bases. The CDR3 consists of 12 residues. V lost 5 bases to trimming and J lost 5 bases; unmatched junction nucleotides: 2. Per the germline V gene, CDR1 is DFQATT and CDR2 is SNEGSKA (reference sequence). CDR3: CSARQGATEAFF. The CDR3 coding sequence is TGCAGTGCTCGACAGGGGGCTACTGAAGCTTTCTTT.

The CDR3 DNA reads TGTGCCAGCAGCTCCCAAACCCTAGCGGGAAACTATGGCTACACCTTC. Translating it yields CASSSQTLAGNYGYTF. The chain recombines TRBV7-2 with TRBJ1-2; D is unresolved. Trimming left V 4 bases short and J 2 bases short, with 17 bases between. This CDR3 contains 16 residues. Germline V gene sequence: CDR1 SGHTA, CDR2 FQGNSA.

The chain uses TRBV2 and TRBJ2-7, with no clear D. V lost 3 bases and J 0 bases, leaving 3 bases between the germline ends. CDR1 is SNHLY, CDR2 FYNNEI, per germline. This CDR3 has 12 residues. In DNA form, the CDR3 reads TGTGCCAGCAGTGACTACTCCTACGAGCAGTACTTC. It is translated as CASSDYSYEQYF.

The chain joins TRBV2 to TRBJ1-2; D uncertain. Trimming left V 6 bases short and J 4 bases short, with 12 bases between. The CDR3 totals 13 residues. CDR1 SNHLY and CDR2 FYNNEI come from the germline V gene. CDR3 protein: CASRSPESYGYTF. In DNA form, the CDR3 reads TGTGCCAGCAGGAGTCCAGAAAGCTATGGCTACACCTTC.

CDR3 amino acids: CATSDNRDETQYF. CDR3 DNA: TGTGCCACCAGTGATAACAGGGATGAGACCCAGTACTTC. V is TRBV24-1 and J is TRBJ2-5; possibly TRBD1 for D (6 bases). From germline, CDR1 is KGHDR and CDR2 SFDVKD. There are 13 residues in the CDR3. V was clipped by 3 bases and J by 5 bases, with 9 bases between them.

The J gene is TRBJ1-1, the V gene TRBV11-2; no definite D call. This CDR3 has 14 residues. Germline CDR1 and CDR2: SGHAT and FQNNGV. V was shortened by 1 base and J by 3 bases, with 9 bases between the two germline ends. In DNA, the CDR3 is TGTGCCAGCAGCTTAGGGGCCCGTTACACTGAAGCTTTCTTT. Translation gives CASSLGARYTEAFF. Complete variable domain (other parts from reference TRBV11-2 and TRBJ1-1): EAGVAQSPRYKIIEKRQSVAFWCNPISGHATLYWYQQILGQGPKLLIQFQNNGVVDDSQLPKDRFSAERLKGVDSTLKIQPAKLEDSAVYLCASSLGARYTEAFFGQGTRLTVV.

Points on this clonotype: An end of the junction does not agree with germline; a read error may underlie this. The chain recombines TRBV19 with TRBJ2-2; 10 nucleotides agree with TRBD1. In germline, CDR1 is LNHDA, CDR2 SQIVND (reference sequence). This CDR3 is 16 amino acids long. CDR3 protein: CASSLDRGLDTGELPF. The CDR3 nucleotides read TGTGCCAGTAGTTTGGACAGGGGGTTAGACACCGGGGAGCTGCCTTTT.

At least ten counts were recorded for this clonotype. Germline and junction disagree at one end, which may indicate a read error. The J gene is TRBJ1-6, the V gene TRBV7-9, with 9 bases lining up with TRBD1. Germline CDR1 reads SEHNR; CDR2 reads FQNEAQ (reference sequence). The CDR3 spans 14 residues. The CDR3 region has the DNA TGTGCCAGCAGCTCGACAGGGGGTAATCCACCCCTCCACTTT. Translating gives CASSSTGGNPPLHF.

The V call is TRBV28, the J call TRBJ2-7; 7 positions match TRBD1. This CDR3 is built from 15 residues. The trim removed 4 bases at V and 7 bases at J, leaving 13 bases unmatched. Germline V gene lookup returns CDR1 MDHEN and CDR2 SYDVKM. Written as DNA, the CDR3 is TGTGCCAGCAGTTATGGGACAGCCAGCACTCGGGAGCAGTACTTC. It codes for CASSYGTASTREQYF.

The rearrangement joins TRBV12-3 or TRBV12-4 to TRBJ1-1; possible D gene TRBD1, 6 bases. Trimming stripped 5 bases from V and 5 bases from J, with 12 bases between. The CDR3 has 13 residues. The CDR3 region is CASSVLGATEAFF. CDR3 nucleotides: TGTGCCAGCAGTGTCTTGGGGGCTACTGAAGCTTTCTTT.

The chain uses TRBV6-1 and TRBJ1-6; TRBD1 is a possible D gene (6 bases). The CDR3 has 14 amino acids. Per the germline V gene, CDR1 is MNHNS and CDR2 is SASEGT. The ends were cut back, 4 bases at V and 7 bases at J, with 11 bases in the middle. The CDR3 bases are TGTGCCAGCAGTGCGGGGGGCCGGAATTCACCCCTCCACTTT. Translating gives CASSAGGRNSPLHF.

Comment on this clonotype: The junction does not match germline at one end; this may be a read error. The CDR3 protein is CASSQGMIAGGRTETQYF. Written as DNA, the CDR3 is TGTGCCAGCAGCCAAGGAATGATAGCGGGAGGGCGTACGGAGACCCAGTACTTC. This chain links TRBV10-2 with TRBJ2-5; 11 nucleotides line up with TRBD2. Germline values: CDR1 WSHSY, CDR2 SAAADI. The CDR3 has 18 residues.

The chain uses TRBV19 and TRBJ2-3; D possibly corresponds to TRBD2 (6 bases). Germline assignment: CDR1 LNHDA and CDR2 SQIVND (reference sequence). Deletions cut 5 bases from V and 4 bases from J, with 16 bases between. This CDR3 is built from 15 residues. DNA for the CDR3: TGTGCCAGTAGTGGGGGGATACAGAATGCAGATACGCAGTATTTT. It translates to CASSGGIQNADTQYF.

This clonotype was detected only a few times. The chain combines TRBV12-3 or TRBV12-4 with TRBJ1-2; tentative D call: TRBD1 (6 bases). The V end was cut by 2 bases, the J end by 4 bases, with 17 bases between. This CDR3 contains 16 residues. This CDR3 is CASSLKGGGGAYGYTF. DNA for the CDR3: TGTGCCAGCAGTTTAAAAGGCGGAGGGGGAGCCTATGGCTACACCTTC.

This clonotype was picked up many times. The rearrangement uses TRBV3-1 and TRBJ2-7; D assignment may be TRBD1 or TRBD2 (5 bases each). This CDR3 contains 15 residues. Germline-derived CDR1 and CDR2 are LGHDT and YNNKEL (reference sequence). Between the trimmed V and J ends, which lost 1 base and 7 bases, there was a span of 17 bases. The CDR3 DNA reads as TGTGCCAGCAGCCAAGCCCCCGGGGCCCGAGGGGAGCAGTACTTC. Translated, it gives CASSQAPGARGEQYF.

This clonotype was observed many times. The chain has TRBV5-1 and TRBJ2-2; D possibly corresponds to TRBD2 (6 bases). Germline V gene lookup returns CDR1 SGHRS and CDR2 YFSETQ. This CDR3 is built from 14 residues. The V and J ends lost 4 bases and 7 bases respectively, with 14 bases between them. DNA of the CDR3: TGCGCCAGCAGCGAGGGACTGCGTGTCGGGGAGCTGTTTTTT. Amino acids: CASSEGLRVGELFF.

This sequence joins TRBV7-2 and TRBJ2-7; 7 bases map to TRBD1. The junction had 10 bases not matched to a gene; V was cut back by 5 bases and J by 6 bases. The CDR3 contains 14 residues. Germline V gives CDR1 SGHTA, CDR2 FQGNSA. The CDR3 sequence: CASSARQGSGEQYF. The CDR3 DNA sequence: TGTGCCAGCAGCGCGCGACAGGGTTCCGGCGAGCAGTACTTC.

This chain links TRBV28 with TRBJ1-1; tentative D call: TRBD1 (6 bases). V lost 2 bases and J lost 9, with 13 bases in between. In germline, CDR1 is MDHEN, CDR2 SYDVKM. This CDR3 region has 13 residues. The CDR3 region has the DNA TGTGCCAGCAGTTTAGAGTGGGGGGCCCAAGCTTTCTTT. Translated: CASSLEWGAQAFF. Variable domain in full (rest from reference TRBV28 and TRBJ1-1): DVKVTQSSRYLVKRTGEKVFLECVQDMDHENMFWYRQDPGLGLRLIYFSYDVKMKEKGDIPEGYSVSREKKERFSLILESASTNQTSMYLCASSLEWGAQAFFGQGTRLTVV.

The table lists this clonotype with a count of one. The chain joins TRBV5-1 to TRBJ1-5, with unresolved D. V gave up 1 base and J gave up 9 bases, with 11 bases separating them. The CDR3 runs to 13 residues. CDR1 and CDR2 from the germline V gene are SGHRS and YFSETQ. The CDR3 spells CASSLTPGSPQHF. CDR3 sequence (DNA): TGCGCCAGCAGCTTGACTCCGGGGTCGCCCCAGCATTTT.